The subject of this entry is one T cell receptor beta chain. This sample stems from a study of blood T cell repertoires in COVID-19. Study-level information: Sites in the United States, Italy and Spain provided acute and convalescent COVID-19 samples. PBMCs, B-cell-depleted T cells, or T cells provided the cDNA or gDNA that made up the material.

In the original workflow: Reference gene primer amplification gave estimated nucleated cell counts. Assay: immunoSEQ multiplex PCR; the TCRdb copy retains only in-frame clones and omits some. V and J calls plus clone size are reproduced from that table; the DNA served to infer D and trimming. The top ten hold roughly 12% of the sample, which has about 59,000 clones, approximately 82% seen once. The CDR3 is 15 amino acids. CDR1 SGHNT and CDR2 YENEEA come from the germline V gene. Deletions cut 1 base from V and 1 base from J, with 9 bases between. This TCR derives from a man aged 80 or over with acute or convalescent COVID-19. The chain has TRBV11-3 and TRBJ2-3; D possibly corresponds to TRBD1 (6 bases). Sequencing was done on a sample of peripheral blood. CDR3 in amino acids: CASSLVDRGTDTQYF. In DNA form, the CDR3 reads TGTGCCAGCAGCTTAGTGGACAGAGGCACAGATACGCAGTATTTT.